The 26 T cell receptor beta chains reported below all come from one sample, sequenced in a study of T-cell memory formation after mild COVID-19. TCRdb used MiXCR to reprocess the 5' RACE reads, holding one entry per CDR3 protein. This table has 200,000 to 250,000 distinct CDR3 sequences, approximately 10% appearing once. Sequencing was carried out using PBMCs or a T cell subset sorted from them (not recorded which). These receptors all come from a man between 18 and 29 years old who had mild COVID-19 (a few samples of this study predate the infection). Cell type and time point are not known.

This chain links TRBV12-3 or TRBV12-4 with TRBJ2-3; TRBD1 aligns across 8 bases. Germline trimming cut 7 bases from V and 4 bases from J; bases unmatched to any gene: 13. The CDR3 runs 16 residues. CDR3 residues: CASIGDRSWLPDTQYF. CDR3 nucleotide sequence: TGTGCCAGCATAGGGGACAGGAGCTGGCTCCCAGATACGCAGTATTTT.

The chain links TRBV18 to TRBJ1-2, with no clear D. Germline-derived CDR1 and CDR2 are KGHSH and LQKENI. V lost 0 bases and J lost 6, with 17 bases in between. This CDR3 spans 16 amino acids. The CDR3 here is CASSPPNLGERHGYTF. CDR3 sequence (DNA): TGTGCCAGCTCACCACCGAATCTTGGAGAGCGCCATGGCTACACCTTC.

This clonotype was seen repeatedly, ten times or more. The rearrangement uses TRBV6-2 or TRBV6-3 and TRBJ1-1; D perhaps matches TRBD1 (5 bases). The CDR3 spans 19 residues. Trimming took off 6 bases at V and 7 bases at J, with 33 bases between the two ends. Per the germline V gene, CDR1 is MNHEY and CDR2 is SVGEGT. In DNA form, the CDR3 reads TGTGCCAGCAGACGGAGGCCAGCACTCAGGGTAGGACGGGACGGTGAAGCTTTCTTT. Translation gives CASRRRPALRVGRDGEAFF.

There are many counts of this clonotype. The rearrangement uses TRBV5-1 and TRBJ2-7; TRBD1 matches at 7 bases. V lost 2 bases to trimming and J lost 3 bases; unmatched junction nucleotides: 2. Germline loops: CDR1 SGHRS, CDR2 YFSETQ. This CDR3 has 13 residues. CDR3 bases: TGCGCCAGCAGCTTAAGACAGGGCTACGAGCAGTACGTC. It specifies CASSLRQGYEQYV.

The table lists this clonotype with a few counts. The V gene is TRBV6-2 or TRBV6-3, the J gene TRBJ2-2, with D possibly being TRBD1 (5 bases). The CDR3 contains 15 residues. From germline, CDR1 is MNHEY and CDR2 SVGEGT. Trimming pared 2 bases from V and 6 bases from J, leaving 13 bases between. The CDR3 DNA reads TGTGCCAGCAGTTACGGGCTAGAAGGGGCCGGGGAGCTGTTTTTT. Its protein product is CASSYGLEGAGELFF.

The sample holds a few counts of this clonotype. V gene TRBV4-3 combines with J gene TRBJ2-5, with no clear D. V lost 1 base, J lost 4 bases, and 10 bases lay in between. The germline CDR1 and CDR2 sequences are LGHNA and YSLEER. This CDR3 spans 14 amino acids. The CDR3 coding sequence is TGCGCCAGCAGCCAAGGCCCCGTCCGAGAGACCCAGTACTTC. This gives the protein CASSQGPVRETQYF.

This clonotype appeared a few times. DNA for the CDR3: TGTGCCAGCAGCCAGGGATCGGATCAGCCCCAGCATTTT. It yields the protein CASSQGSDQPQHF. The V gene is TRBV7-3, the J gene TRBJ1-5; possible D gene TRBD1, 5 bases. The germline V and J ends were trimmed by 5 bases and 5 bases, with 10 bases remaining between them. Germline loops: CDR1 SGHTA, CDR2 FQGTGA. The CDR3 runs 13 residues.

The CDR3: CASSLRYRQGRNTEAFF. The CDR3 DNA is TGTGCCAGCAGCTTACGCTATAGACAGGGAAGAAACACTGAAGCTTTCTTT. The chain couples TRBV7-2 to TRBJ1-1; 7 bases are shared with TRBD1. The length of the CDR3 is 17 residues. Germline-derived CDR1 and CDR2 are SGHTA and FQGNSA. V gave up 2 bases and J gave up 2 bases; unmatched junction bases: 11.

Only a few counts were recorded for this clonotype. The CDR3 does not end in the conserved phenylalanine or tryptophan, so this is likely a read error. Because the CDR3's place on the DNA is in doubt, the DNA is left out and the CDR3 is given as listed by TCRdb. The chain links TRBV9 to TRBJ2-7; TRBD1, the table's D call, was not compared with the DNA. The CDR3 adds up to 13 amino acids, both ends counted. Germline CDR1 reads SGDLS; CDR2 reads YYNGEE. CDR3 protein: CASSVESGWTICL.

V is TRBV11-3 and J is TRBJ2-1; D may be TRBD1 or TRBD2 (6 bases each). Per germline, CDR1 SGHNT and CDR2 YENEEA. Trimming removed 5 bases from V and 3 bases from J, with 11 bases in between. CDR3 size: 14 residues. Here the CDR3 DNA reads TGTGCCAGCAGCAAGGGGGGCAACTACAATGAGCAGTTCTTC. It codes for CASSKGGNYNEQFF.

This clonotype was seen at least ten times. This chain uses TRBV3-1 with TRBJ2-7, with D maybe TRBD2 (5 bases). Germline assignment: CDR1 LGHDT and CDR2 YNNKEL (reference sequence). Trimming pared 5 bases from V and 3 bases from J, leaving 11 bases between. The CDR3 runs 13 residues. The CDR3 DNA follows: TGTGCCAGCAGCGCAAGAGGGCACTACGAGCAGTACTTC. This encodes CASSARGHYEQYF.

This clonotype came up many times. The rearrangement links TRBV7-2 to TRBJ1-1; D call uncertain. CDR1 SGHTA and CDR2 FQGNSA come from the germline V gene. Trimming left V 5 bases short and J 0 bases short, with 7 bases between. The CDR3 has 13 amino acids. CDR3 in amino acids: CASSLVVNTEAFF. The CDR3 nucleotides read TGTGCCAGCAGCCTAGTAGTGAACACTGAAGCTTTCTTT. Supplemented by reference TRBV7-2 and TRBJ1-1, the full variable domain reads GAGVSQSPSNKVTEKGKDVELRCDPISGHTALYWYRQSLGQGLEFLIYFQGNSAPDKSGLPSDRFSAERTGGSVSTLTIQRTQQEDSAVYLCASSLVVNTEAFFGQGTRLTVV.

This clonotype was counted a few times. The genes are TRBV7-6 and TRBJ2-2; no firm D call. The CDR3 covers 15 residues. Looked up from germline, CDR1 is SGHVS and CDR2 is FNYEAQ. V lost 1 base and J lost 7, with 13 bases in between. DNA for the CDR3: TGTGCCAGCAGCTTAGTCAGACCACAGATCGGGGAGCTGTTTTTT. Its protein product is CASSLVRPQIGELFF.

The V gene is TRBV7-9, the J gene TRBJ1-4, with D perhaps matching TRBD1 (5 bases). Germline-derived CDR1 and CDR2 are SEHNR and FQNEAQ (reference sequence). V was cut by 0 bases and J by 7 bases, with 12 bases left in between. This CDR3 comprises 15 residues. The chain's CDR3 is CASSLAAGLGEKLFF. The CDR3 DNA sequence: TGTGCCAGCAGCTTAGCGGCAGGGCTGGGTGAAAAACTGTTTTTT.

This clonotype was seen repeatedly, ten times or more. J is TRBJ1-2 and V is TRBV20-1; D is unclear. Germline V gene data show CDR1 as DFQATT and CDR2 as SNEGSKA (reference sequence). Trimming left V 3 bases short and J 6 bases short, with 8 bases between. This CDR3 has 11 amino acids. CDR3 in DNA: TGCAGTGCTAGCCGAACGGATGGCTACACCTTC. Translation gives CSASRTDGYTF.

This clonotype has more than one count but fewer than ten. The chain recombines TRBV6-1 with TRBJ2-7, with D maybe TRBD1 (6 bases). There are 14 residues in the CDR3. Deletions cut 1 base from V and 6 bases from J, with 13 bases between. Germline-derived CDR1 and CDR2 are MNHNS and SASEGT. In DNA form, the CDR3 reads TGTGCCAGCAGTGAAGTCTACAGGGAAAGCGAGCAGTACGTC. Protein: CASSEVYRESEQYV.

This clonotype was picked up a small number of times. This chain joins TRBV2 and TRBJ2-5, with 7 bases identical to TRBD1. CDR1 and CDR2 (germline): SNHLY, FYNNEI. The CDR3 length is 17 residues. Germline trimming cut 6 bases from V and 4 bases from J; bases unmatched to any gene: 17. CDR3 in DNA: TGTGCCAGCAGAACAGGGGTCGGTGCCGCCACGGGAGAGACCCAGTACTTC. Protein sequence: CASRTGVGAATGETQYF.

This clonotype was counted a few times. The chain employs TRBV20-1 and TRBJ1-5; perhaps TRBD1 as D (6 bases). V was cut by 6 bases and J by 1 base, with 22 bases left in between. There are 17 residues in the CDR3. Germline-derived CDR1 and CDR2 are DFQATT and SNEGSKA (reference sequence). CDR3 DNA sequence: TGCAGTGCAGAAACCCCAACAGGGACGTTAAGCAATCAGCCCCAGCATTTT. Translating it yields CSAETPTGTLSNQPQHF.

V is TRBV7-3 and J is TRBJ1-5; TRBD1 aligns across 10 bases. The V segment lost 6 bases and the J segment 4 bases; nucleotides outside the gene matches: 12. Germline V gene data show CDR1 as SGHTA and CDR2 as FQGTGA. This CDR3 has 17 amino acids. CDR3 region: CASRTGGIALPNQPQHF. Written as DNA, the CDR3 is TGTGCCAGCAGGACAGGGGGCATCGCCCTTCCTAATCAGCCCCAGCATTTT.

This clonotype has only a few counts. The CDR3 spells CSASGASGGVISADTQYF. The CDR3 DNA sequence: TGCAGTGCATCAGGGGCTAGCGGGGGGGTCATATCGGCAGATACGCAGTATTTT. This rearrangement joins TRBV20-1 to TRBJ2-3, with 12 bases identical to TRBD2. Germline lookup yields CDR1 DFQATT and CDR2 SNEGSKA (reference sequence). The CDR3 is made up of 18 amino acids. Trimming took 6 bases from V and 4 from J; bases not matched to a gene: 17.

There are a few counts of this clonotype. The chain joins TRBV11-1 to TRBJ2-7, with a tentative D call TRBD1 (6 bases). Trimming removed 2 bases from V and 3 bases from J, with 14 bases in between. The CDR3 has 15 amino acids. Germline assignment: CDR1 SGHAT and CDR2 FQDESV (reference sequence). CDR3: CASSLLAGVLYEQYV. In DNA form, the CDR3 reads TGTGCCAGCAGCTTACTGGCAGGGGTCCTCTACGAGCAGTACGTC.

This chain links TRBV2 with TRBJ2-5; TRBD1 aligns across 11 bases. Germline-derived CDR1 and CDR2 are SNHLY and FYNNEI. This CDR3 region has 15 residues. V gave up 9 bases and J gave up 3 bases; unmatched junction bases: 9. CDR3 DNA sequence: TGTGCCAGTGGACAGGGGGCTACCGAAAAAGAGACCCAGTACTTC. Its protein is CASGQGATEKETQYF. The whole variable domain, filled in from reference TRBV2 and TRBJ2-5, reads EPEVTQTPSHQVTQMGQEVILRCVPISNHLYFYWYRQILGQKVEFLVSFYNNEISEKSEIFDDQFSVERPDGSNFTLKIRSTKLEDSAMYFCASGQGATEKETQYFGPGTRLLVL.

The table lists this clonotype with a few counts. The rearrangement links TRBV12-3 or TRBV12-4 to TRBJ2-2; TRBD2 matches 7 bases. The CDR3 length is 14 residues. With 7 bases clipped from V and 6 bases from J, the junction kept 8 bases outside the gene matches. CDR3 region: CASKGRGSAGELFF. The CDR3 DNA is TGTGCCAGCAAGGGGAGGGGTTCGGCCGGGGAGCTGTTTTTT.

This clonotype was counted only a few times. The CDR3 here is CASSYSPGRREPLHF. The CDR3 nucleotides read TGTGCCAGCAGTTACTCGCCGGGACGAAGGGAACCCCTCCACTTT. This rearrangement joins TRBV6-5 to TRBJ1-6; D possibly corresponds to TRBD1 (5 bases). The CDR3 spans 15 residues. Trimming stripped 0 bases from V and 12 bases from J, with 15 bases between. The germline V gene encodes CDR1 MNHEY and CDR2 SVGAGI.

About this clonotype itself: One end of the junction fails to match germline, which may point to a read error. V is TRBV29-1 and J is TRBJ1-2; D uncertain. This CDR3 has 10 amino acids. CDR1 is SQVTM, CDR2 ANQGSEA, per germline. The CDR3 DNA reads TGCAGCGCTGAAAACTATGGCTACACCTTC. As protein: CSAENYGYTF. Full variable domain (rest looked up from reference TRBV29-1 and TRBJ1-2): SAVISQKPSRDICQRGTSLTIQCQVDSQVTMMFWYRQQPGQSLTLIATANQGSEATYESGFVIDKFPISRPNLTFSTLTVSNMSPEDSSIYLCSAENYGYTFGSGTRLTVV.

The chain employs TRBV20-1 and TRBJ2-1; TRBD2 matches at 7 bases. Germline V gene lookup returns CDR1 DFQATT and CDR2 SNEGSKA (reference sequence). The CDR3 is 14 residues long. V dropped 6 bases and J dropped 0; count of bases not matched to a gene: 5. This CDR3 reads CSALWGGSYNEQFF. The CDR3 DNA follows: TGCAGTGCCCTGTGGGGGGGCTCCTACAATGAGCAGTTCTTC.